Shown below are 16 T cell receptor beta chains from a single sample sequenced in a study of shared clonotypes between healthy human individuals. Produced via immunoSEQ multiplex PCR; TCRdb's table is partial and in-frame only. The sample contains more than 1,200,000 clones, 98% to 99% of which appear only once. The sample was naive CD4+ T cells sorted from blood. The subset was: CD45RA+ positively selected. The receptors originated from a man aged 30 to 39 in good health.

The table lists this clone with a count of one. Other DNA sequences of this sample code for an identical CDR3. The V and J genes are TRBV18 and TRBJ1-3; D not resolved. V shed 3 bases and J shed 0 bases, with 6 bases lying between them. The CDR3 length is 14 residues. Germline CDR1 and CDR2: KGHSH and LQKENI. The CDR3 loop reads CASSPPGSGNTIYF. CDR3 DNA sequence: TGTGCCAGCTCACCTCCGGGCTCTGGAAACACCATATATTTT.

The gene calls are TRBV18 and TRBJ2-2; TRBD2 aligns across 7 bases. Germline trimming cut 8 bases from V and 0 bases from J; bases unmatched to any gene: 18. Germline V gene data show CDR1 as KGHSH and CDR2 as LQKENI. The CDR3 covers 19 residues. CDR3: CASRRSGALLNSNTGELFF. DNA for the CDR3: TGTGCCAGCCGAAGAAGCGGGGCCCTACTGAATTCGAACACCGGGGAGCTGTTTTTT.

The V gene is TRBV7-9, the J gene TRBJ2-5; 9 positions agree with TRBD1. The CDR3 loop spans 13 amino acids. V lost 8 bases, J lost 3 bases, and 4 bases stayed unmatched. CDR1 SEHNR and CDR2 FQNEAQ come from the germline V gene (reference sequence). The CDR3 sequence is CASGDRDKETQYF. CDR3 in DNA: TGTGCCAGCGGGGACAGGGATAAAGAGACCCAGTACTTC. The complete variable domain, with remaining parts taken from reference TRBV7-9 and TRBJ2-5, reads DTGVSQNPRHKITKRGQNVTFRCDPISEHNRLYWYRQTLGQGPEFLTYFQNEAQLEKSRLLSDRFSAERPKGSFSTLEIQRTEQGDSAMYLCASGDRDKETQYFGPGTRLLVL.

The chain joins TRBV11-1 to TRBJ2-3; 14 bases align to TRBD2. CDR1 and CDR2 (germline): SGHAT, FQDESV (reference sequence). Unmatched junction bases numbered 5, after V lost 4 bases and J lost 5 bases. This CDR3 is built from 16 residues. This CDR3 reads CASSSGLAGGLDTQYF. The CDR3, as DNA: TGTGCCAGCAGCTCCGGACTAGCGGGAGGTTTAGATACGCAGTATTTT.

V and J are TRBV7-3 and TRBJ2-1, with D perhaps matching TRBD2 (6 bases). The CDR3 is 13 amino acids. Germline V gene sequence: CDR1 SGHTA, CDR2 FQGTGA. V was clipped by 2 bases and J by 5 bases, with 7 bases between them. The CDR3, as DNA: TGTGCCAGCAGCTTACAGCGGGACAATGAGCAGTTCTTC. Translated, it gives CASSLQRDNEQFF.

The chain combines TRBV5-4 with TRBJ2-7; 7 positions agree with TRBD2. The germline CDR1 and CDR2 sequences are SGHNT and YYREEE (reference sequence). This CDR3 is 16 amino acids long. Trimming at V came to 0 bases and at J to 2 bases, leaving 8 bases not matched to a gene. The CDR3, as DNA: TGTGCCAGCAGCTTGGTCCTAGTGGGAGGGCCCTACGAGCAGTACTTC. Translated: CASSLVLVGGPYEQYF.

V and J are TRBV5-6 and TRBJ2-3; D is tentatively TRBD1 or TRBD2 (5 bases each). The CDR3 covers 14 residues. V lost 3 bases and J 1 base, leaving 9 bases between the germline ends. CDR1 and CDR2 from the germline V gene are SGHDT and YYEEEE. The CDR3, as DNA: TGTGCCAGCAGCTCCCGGGACGGCACAGATACGCAGTATTTT. Its translation: CASSSRDGTDTQYF. Combining the CDR3 with reference TRBV5-6 and TRBJ2-3 gives the whole variable domain DAGVTQSPTHLIKTRGQQVTLRCSPKSGHDTVSWYQQALGQGPQFIFQYYEEEERQRGNFPDRFSGHQFPNYSSELNVNALLLGDSALYLCASSSRDGTDTQYFGPGTRLTVL.

The chain links TRBV14 to TRBJ1-4; TRBD1 aligns across 8 bases. This CDR3 comprises 12 residues. Germline CDR1 SGHDN, CDR2 FVKESK. V shed 8 bases and J 14 bases; nucleotides not matched to a gene: 10. The CDR3 DNA sequence: TGTGCCAGCGGTGCCGACAGGGGCAATCTGTTTTTT. It encodes CASGADRGNLFF.

The rearrangement links TRBV18 to TRBJ2-5; 9 bases are shared with TRBD1. Germline CDR1 KGHSH, CDR2 LQKENI. The CDR3 is 16 residues long. V was pared by 4 bases and J by 3 bases, with 9 bases of the junction left unmatched. The CDR3 region has the DNA TGTGCCAGCTCACAAACAGGGGGCTCTTGGGAAGAGACCCAGTACTTC. This codes for CASSQTGGSWEETQYF. The complete variable domain, with remaining parts taken from reference TRBV18 and TRBJ2-5, reads NAGVMQNPRHLVRRRGQEARLRCSPMKGHSHVYWYRQLPEEGLKFMVYLQKENIIDESGMPKERFSAEFPKEGPSILRIQQVVRGDSAAYFCASSQTGGSWEETQYFGPGTRLLVL.

The genes are TRBV9 and TRBJ2-7; 10 nucleotides agree with TRBD2. Germline values: CDR1 SGDLS, CDR2 YYNGEE. The CDR3 sequence is 16 residues long. Trimming removed 3 bases from V and 4 bases from J; junction bases left unmatched: 10. CDR3 protein: CASSEGSSGSIYEQYF. In nucleotides, the CDR3 is TGTGCCAGCAGCGAGGGATCTAGCGGGAGTATTTACGAGCAGTACTTC.

This CDR3 reads CASSQTRGYTEAFF. In DNA, the CDR3 is TGTGCCAGCAGCCAAACCCGAGGGTACACTGAAGCTTTCTTT. The genes are TRBV14 and TRBJ1-1; D call uncertain. V was shortened by 2 bases and J by 3 bases, with 10 bases between the two germline ends. The germline V gene encodes CDR1 SGHDN and CDR2 FVKESK. The CDR3 loop spans 14 amino acids.

This chain connects TRBV25-1 to TRBJ2-2, with D possibly being TRBD1 (6 bases). The V gene lost 6 bases and the J gene lost 4 bases, with 15 bases spanning the gap. From germline, CDR1 is MGHDK and CDR2 SYGVNS. This CDR3 has 15 residues. CDR3 DNA sequence: TGTGCCAGCAGCGAGGGGGACCGAACCACCGGGGAGCTGTTTTTT. Translation gives CASSEGDRTTGELFF.

The V gene is TRBV6-5, the J gene TRBJ2-5; D could derive from TRBD1 or TRBD2 (5 bases each). The length of the CDR3 is 14 residues. The V and J ends lost 5 bases and 1 base respectively, with 11 bases between them. Germline V gene data show CDR1 as MNHEY and CDR2 as SVGAGI. CDR3 sequence: CASSPRDVQETQYF. The CDR3 nucleotides read TGTGCCAGCAGTCCCCGGGACGTCCAAGAGACCCAGTACTTC.

The J gene is TRBJ2-1, the V gene TRBV5-1, with D maybe TRBD2 (6 bases). V lost 4 bases and J lost 2, with 16 bases in between. CDR1 is SGHRS, CDR2 YFSETQ, per germline. This CDR3 region has 16 residues. In nucleotides, the CDR3 is TGCGCCAGCAGCCTTGAGCTTAGCGGCACCTACAATGAGCAGTTCTTC. It is translated as CASSLELSGTYNEQFF. The full variable domain, in which reference TRBV5-1 and TRBJ2-1 provide the parts outside the CDR3, is KAGVTQTPRYLIKTRGQQVTLSCSPISGHRSVSWYQQTPGQGLQFLFEYFSETQRNKGNFPGRFSGRQFSNSRSEMNVSTLELGDSALYLCASSLELSGTYNEQFFGPGTRLTVL.

Comments on this clone: One end of the junction is discordant with germline, which a read error may explain. As DNA, the CDR3 is TGTGCCAGCAGCCCCAGACAGGCGTCCCAAGAGACCCAATACTTC. The encoded protein is CASSPRQASQETQYF. The rearrangement joins TRBV9 to TRBJ2-5; perhaps TRBD1 as D (6 bases). The V gene's germline CDR1 is SGDLS and CDR2 YYNGEE. CDR3 length: 15 residues.

Points on this clone: Other DNA variants within this sample encode the same CDR3. This chain connects TRBV18 to TRBJ2-7, with D unresolved. V dropped 2 bases and J dropped 4 bases, with 6 bases sitting between them. This CDR3 contains 12 residues. Germline V gene sequence: CDR1 KGHSH, CDR2 LQKENI. The CDR3 DNA sequence: TGTGCCAGCTCACCAGAGGCGTACGAGCAGTACTTC. Its translation is CASSPEAYEQYF.